The 19 T cell receptor beta chains reported below all come from one sample, sequenced in a study of beta chain features in type 1 diabetes. Expressed TCRB transcripts were sequenced, since all the RNA that had been isolated was reverse transcribed. Libraries were prepared by immunoSEQ multiplex PCR; TCRdb keeps only in-frame clonotypes and omits some of them. This sample yields around 140,000 clones, of which around a tenth are seen a single time; about 0.6% belongs to the top ten. Sequencing was carried out using central memory CD4+ T cells from blood. These receptor sequences come from a woman aged 40 to 50 in good health.

V and J are TRBV7-6 and TRBJ2-2; possible D gene TRBD2, 6 bases. Germline lookup yields CDR1 SGHVS and CDR2 FNYEAQ. V lost 5 bases to trimming and J lost 2 bases, with 12 bases between them. The CDR3 covers 15 residues. CDR3 in amino acids: CASSGSGFNTGELFF. The CDR3 region has the DNA TGTGCCAGCAGCGGAAGCGGGTTCAACACCGGGGAGCTGTTTTTT. The whole variable domain, remainder taken from reference TRBV7-6 and TRBJ2-2, is GAGVSQSPRYKVTKRGQDVALRCDPISGHVSLYWYRQALGQGPEFLTYFNYEAQQDKSGLPNDRFSAERPEGSISTLTIQRTEQRDSAMYRCASSGSGFNTGELFFGEGSRLTVL.

A few counts support this clone. CDR3 nucleotide sequence: TGTGCCAGCAGCTTAGCCCCGGGACAGATCTCCTACAATGAGCAGTTCTTC. Its translation is CASSLAPGQISYNEQFF. The gene calls are TRBV13 and TRBJ2-1, with 7 bases fitting TRBD1. This CDR3 region has 17 residues. The V gene end was trimmed by 1 base and the J gene end by 0 bases; junction bases not matched to a gene: 6. Per the germline V gene, CDR1 is PRHDT and CDR2 is FYEKMQ (reference sequence). The whole variable domain, filled in from reference TRBV13 and TRBJ2-1, reads AAGVIQSPRHLIKEKRETATLKCYPIPRHDTVYWYQQGPGQDPQFLISFYEKMQSDKGSIPDRFSAQQFSDYHSELNMSSLELGDSALYFCASSLAPGQISYNEQFFGPGTRLTVL.

This chain joins TRBV27 and TRBJ1-5, with unresolved D. Trimming pared 3 bases from V and 3 bases from J, leaving 12 bases between. The germline V gene has CDR1 MNHEY and CDR2 SMNVEV (reference sequence). This CDR3 spans 15 amino acids. The CDR3 region is CASSFGGNPNQPQHF. The DNA for the CDR3 is TGTGCCAGCAGTTTTGGAGGAAATCCCAATCAGCCCCAGCATTTT.

The chain joins TRBV5-1 to TRBJ1-2, with D possibly matching TRBD1 (6 bases). This CDR3 is built from 14 residues. The V end was cut by 0 bases, the J end by 7 bases, with 13 bases between. Germline V gene data show CDR1 as SGHRS and CDR2 as YFSETQ. The CDR3 spells CASSLEGGPSGYTF. As DNA, the CDR3 is TGCGCCAGCAGCTTGGAAGGGGGACCGAGTGGCTACACCTTC.

The chain combines TRBV6-1 with TRBJ2-1, with a weak D call TRBD1 (5 bases). V was trimmed by 6 bases and J by 6 bases, leaving 18 bases between them. The CDR3 is made up of 15 amino acids. Germline V CDR1 and CDR2: MNHNS, SASEGT. The CDR3 DNA follows: TGTGCCAGCAGGCTATATCAGCGACAGTCCAATGAGCAGTTCTTC. It translates to CASRLYQRQSNEQFF.

Only a few counts were recorded for this clone. The chain joins TRBV28 to TRBJ1-2, with 7 nucleotides matching TRBD1. CDR3 length equals 13 residues. From germline, CDR1 is MDHEN and CDR2 SYDVKM. Losses at the gene ends were 7 bases for V and 4 bases for J; bases not matched to a gene: 6. The CDR3 spells CASKTGTVYGYTF. The CDR3 region has the DNA TGTGCCAGCAAAACCGGGACAGTCTATGGCTACACCTTC.

CDR3 DNA sequence: TGTGCCAGCAGGGGCGGGACAGTGAGTAATGAAAAACTGTTTTTT. Amino acid sequence: CASRGGTVSNEKLFF. The chain uses TRBV6-5 and TRBJ1-4, with TRBD1 matching 7 bases. Germline V gene data show CDR1 as MNHEY and CDR2 as SVGAGI. This CDR3 has 15 amino acids. V was pared by 6 bases and J by 4 bases, with 8 bases of the junction left unmatched.

This clone has more than one count but fewer than ten. The chain couples TRBV29-1 to TRBJ2-5; the match to TRBD1 covers 9 bases. The ends lost 3 bases at V and 6 bases at J; junction bases unmatched: 14. Per the germline V gene, CDR1 is SQVTM and CDR2 is ANQGSEA. The CDR3 totals 16 residues. The CDR3 sequence is CSVDGWGQGVRKTQYF. The DNA of the CDR3 is TGCAGCGTTGATGGATGGGGACAGGGTGTGAGAAAGACCCAGTACTTC.

This clone was counted between two and nine times. Given a much more abundant clone one base away, this may be a read error. V and J are TRBV5-1 and TRBJ2-3; no clear D. CDR3 length: 14 amino acids. Germline-derived CDR1 and CDR2 are SGHRS and YFSETQ. V was clipped by 0 bases and J by 2 bases, with 7 bases between them. Here the CDR3 reads CASSLGQATDTQYF. The DNA for the CDR3 is TGCGCCAGCAGCTTGGGGCAGGCCACAGATACGCAGTATTTT.

The rearrangement links TRBV5-6 to TRBJ2-7; 7 bases map to TRBD2. There are 16 residues in the CDR3. Germline V gives CDR1 SGHDT, CDR2 YYEEEE. Losses at the gene ends were 3 bases for V and 2 bases for J; bases not matched to a gene: 11. The CDR3 region is CASSSSRFGLAYEQYF. CDR3 DNA sequence: TGTGCCAGCAGCTCCTCCCGTTTTGGACTAGCCTACGAGCAGTACTTC.

This chain joins TRBV5-5 and TRBJ2-1; 7 positions match TRBD1. This CDR3 is 15 amino acids long. Germline lookup yields CDR1 SGHKS and CDR2 YYEKEE (reference sequence). After removal of 4 bases from V and 3 bases from J, the junction contained 7 bases not matched to a gene. CDR3 coding DNA: TGTGCCAGCAGCCCCGACAGGGATGGCTACAATGAGCAGTTCTTC. It specifies CASSPDRDGYNEQFF.

This CDR3 is CASSLRDGYTF. The CDR3 coding sequence is TGTGCCAGCAGCTTGAGGGATGGCTACACCTTC. This sequence joins TRBV11-2 and TRBJ1-2; D is uncertain. The germline CDR1 and CDR2 sequences are SGHAT and FQNNGV. This CDR3 has 11 residues. V lost 3 bases and J lost 6, with 5 bases in between.

This clone came up many times. The V and J genes are TRBV13 and TRBJ2-6; D unclear. Germline lookup yields CDR1 PRHDT and CDR2 FYEKMQ (reference sequence). Trimming left V 5 bases short and J 11 bases short, with 10 bases between. This CDR3 comprises 12 residues. CDR3 coding DNA: TGTGCCAGCAGCCCTTTTACGGACGTCCTGACTTTC. Residues: CASSPFTDVLTF.

The chain uses TRBV7-2 and TRBJ2-1, with a possible D match to TRBD1 (6 bases). The germline V gene encodes CDR1 SGHTA and CDR2 FQGNSA. CDR3 length: 15 residues. The germline V and J ends were trimmed by 5 bases and 10 bases, with 21 bases remaining between them. The CDR3 here is CASSPFAGVQSEQFF. DNA of the CDR3: TGTGCCAGCAGCCCTTTCGCAGGGGTACAATCGGAGCAGTTCTTC.

The V call is TRBV21-1, the J call TRBJ2-3; TRBD2, the D gene given by the table, was not confirmed from the DNA. TRBV21-1 has pseudogene status. This CDR3 has 16 amino acids. The chain's CDR3 is CASSKGMASGGDTQYF. The CDR3 DNA follows: TGTGCCAGCAGCAAAGGCATGGCTAGCGGGGGGGATACGCAGTATTTT.

The chain recombines TRBV2 with TRBJ2-3; 8 bases line up with TRBD1. The J segment lost 0 bases and the V segment lost 8 bases, leaving 4 bases of the junction unmatched. This CDR3 is 14 amino acids long. Germline CDR1 reads SNHLY; CDR2 reads FYNNEI. The CDR3 DNA sequence: TGTGCCAGCCGGACAGGGACTAGCACAGATACGCAGTATTTT. As protein: CASRTGTSTDTQYF.

This chain joins TRBV13 and TRBJ2-1, with 9 bases that match TRBD2. Germline values: CDR1 PRHDT, CDR2 FYEKMQ (reference sequence). The ends lost 5 bases at V and 7 bases at J; junction bases unmatched: 12. This CDR3 comprises 16 residues. The CDR3 here is CASSPSYGRGGNEQFF. CDR3 nucleotide sequence: TGTGCCAGCAGCCCCTCTTATGGGCGGGGGGGGAATGAGCAGTTCTTC.

This sequence joins TRBV10-3 and TRBJ1-2; 9 bases fit TRBD1. The CDR3 loop spans 15 amino acids. J lost 1 base, V lost 4 bases, and 4 bases had no gene match. The germline gives CDR1 ENHRY, CDR2 SYGVKD. The CDR3 bases are TGTGCCATCAGTGGATCGGGACAGGGTAACTATGGCTACACCTTC. It is translated as CAISGSGQGNYGYTF.

V is TRBV7-9 and J is TRBJ1-2; D not certain. Between the trimmed V and J ends, which lost 4 bases and 7 bases, there was a span of 7 bases. This CDR3 comprises 11 residues. Per the germline V gene, CDR1 is SEHNR and CDR2 is FQNEAQ (reference sequence). The DNA of the CDR3 is TGTGCCAGCAGCTCGAGGGCTGGCTACACCTTC. As protein: CASSSRAGYTF.